The rows below give T cell receptor beta chains drawn from one sample of a study of CXCR3-negative and CXCR3-positive naive CD8 T cells. Reprocessing the 5' RACE reads, TCRdb reports a single entry for every CDR3 protein and omits DNA. Here the sample table reports a few thousand distinct CDR3 sequences. Sequenced: naive CXCR3- CD8+ T cells from blood. These receptor sequences come from a human donor in good health. Some clones in this sample may be carry-over from other donors' samples. Each CDR3 is given with its conserved first and last residue. Part of the rows lack a size; the others show once, few, many or a class for expanded clones.

NA,TRBJ1-4,TRBV15,CATQGAVEKLFF
NA,TRBJ2-7,TRBV29-1,CSVSMGRTVYEQYF
medium-sized,TRBJ1-1,TRBV29-1,CSVARGYTEAFF
NA,TRBJ1-1,TRBV28,CATSAGRFTEAFF
NA,TRBJ2-2,TRBV7-3,CASSFTGENTGELFF
NA,TRBJ1-6,TRBV25-1,CASSWDSQNSPLHF
NA,TRBJ2-3,TRBV29-1,CSAEGGSTDTQYF
NA,TRBJ1-1,TRBV20-1,CSASSGAMNTEAFF
medium-sized,TRBJ1-1,TRBV29-1,CSVRSLGREAFF
medium-sized,TRBJ2-3,TRBV29-1,CSARLAEKLNTQYF
large,TRBJ1-1,TRBV12-5,CASGFRGPTEAFF
NA,TRBJ2-1,TRBV7-9,CGSSTGWDPYNEQFF
NA,TRBJ2-1,TRBV13,CASSARTLTILGDNEQFF
medium-sized,TRBJ2-1,TRBV29-1,CSADVWDEQFF
NA,TRBJ2-1,TRBV29-1,CSVEETQVSSYNEQFF
NA,TRBJ2-7,TRBV4-3,CASSQVFTASYEQYF
NA,TRBJ2-7,TRBV6-2/TRBV6-3,CASREGTEGPYEQYF
medium-sized,TRBJ1-2,TRBV4-1,CASSQERGAWGYTF
medium-sized,TRBJ1-3,TRBV29-1,CSVVSPGPLSHTIYF
medium-sized,TRBJ1-2,TRBV29-1,CSVGEANYGYTF
medium-sized,TRBJ2-5,TRBV29-1,CSVDSRETQYF